The rows below give T cell receptor beta chains drawn from one sample of a study of CD4 T cells in relation to SARS-CoV-2 and coronaviruses. These receptors lack a known antigen. Assay used: immunoSEQ multiplex PCR; TCRdb lists only in-frame clones, some missing. The sample records some 26,000 clones, over 70% being singletons. The sample was CD4+ T cells from PBMCs, cultured in vitro. The receptors come from a human donor in good health. Each CDR3 is given with its conserved first and last residue. A D gene is named only where the DNA matches it firmly. Rows give clone size only sometimes, using once, few, many, or a class for an expanded clone.

j_call: TRBJ2-5; d_call: TRBD1; clone_size: .; v_call: TRBV19; cdr3_nt: TGTGCCACCGCGGCAGGGGGAACGGTAACAGAGACCCAGTACTTC; cdr3_aa: CATAAGGTVTETQYF
j_call: TRBJ1-1; d_call: TRBD1; clone_size: .; v_call: TRBV20-1; cdr3_nt: TGCAGTGCTAGTAAACAGGGGAAGACTGAAGCTTTCTTT; cdr3_aa: CSASKQGKTEAFF
j_call: TRBJ1-2; d_call: .; clone_size: .; v_call: TRBV29-1; cdr3_nt: TGCAGCGTTGTGGCGACAGGTGTCTATGGCTACACCTTC; cdr3_aa: CSVVATGVYGYTF
j_call: TRBJ1-2; d_call: .; clone_size: medium-sized; v_call: TRBV18; cdr3_nt: TGTGCCAGCTCACCGGTAACAGGGCTAATCTATGGCTACACCTTC; cdr3_aa: CASSPVTGLIYGYTF
j_call: TRBJ1-2; d_call: TRBD1; clone_size: .; v_call: TRBV10-3; cdr3_nt: TGTGCCATAGGACAGGGAAACTATGGCTACACCTTC; cdr3_aa: CAIGQGNYGYTF
j_call: TRBJ2-7; d_call: .; clone_size: .; v_call: TRBV6-2/TRBV6-3; cdr3_nt: TGTGCCAGCAGCGATCGCCAGGGTGCCTACGAGCAGTACTTC; cdr3_aa: CASSDRQGAYEQYF
j_call: TRBJ2-2; d_call: .; clone_size: .; v_call: TRBV5-1; cdr3_nt: TGCGCCAGCAGCTTGGGACAATGGGACACCGGGGAGCTGTTTTTT; cdr3_aa: CASSLGQWDTGELFF
j_call: TRBJ1-5; d_call: .; clone_size: .; v_call: TRBV30; cdr3_nt: TGTGCCTGGAGTAATTATCAGGGGATCGGCCAGCCCCAGCATTTT; cdr3_aa: CAWSNYQGIGQPQHF
j_call: TRBJ1-2; d_call: .; clone_size: .; v_call: TRBV3-1/TRBV3-2; cdr3_nt: TGTGCCAGCAGCCCAACGAGGGCAGGGCCCTATGGCTACACCTTC; cdr3_aa: CASSPTRAGPYGYTF
j_call: TRBJ2-1; d_call: TRBD2; clone_size: .; v_call: TRBV18; cdr3_nt: TGTGCCAGCTCACAACCGGGACTAGCGGGAGTCAATGAGCAGTTCTTC; cdr3_aa: CASSQPGLAGVNEQFF
j_call: TRBJ2-2; d_call: .; clone_size: once; v_call: TRBV3-1/TRBV3-2; cdr3_nt: TGTGCCAGCAGCCTACAGGGAAGGGGGGTTACGGCCGGGGAGCTGTTTTTT; cdr3_aa: CASSLQGRGVTAGELFF
j_call: TRBJ2-5; d_call: TRBD1; clone_size: once; v_call: TRBV10-2; cdr3_nt: TGCGCCAGCAGTGATGGACAGGGGTATGTTACCGGCGTGTACTTC; cdr3_aa: CASSDGQGYVTGVYF
j_call: TRBJ2-1; d_call: TRBD1; clone_size: few; v_call: TRBV5-1; cdr3_nt: TGCGCCAGCAGCTTGGAGGGGGCCAGGTCGAGACCCCAGGAGTTCTTC; cdr3_aa: CASSLEGARSRPQEFF
j_call: TRBJ1-2; d_call: .; clone_size: .; v_call: TRBV6-5; cdr3_nt: TGTGCCAGCAGTTACTCGAAGGGAAACTATGGCTACACCTTC; cdr3_aa: CASSYSKGNYGYTF
j_call: TRBJ2-6; d_call: .; clone_size: .; v_call: TRBV7-8; cdr3_nt: TGTGCCAGCAGCTTCGGAGGCGCTGGGGCCAACGTCCTGACTTTC; cdr3_aa: CASSFGGAGANVLTF
j_call: TRBJ1-1; d_call: .; clone_size: .; v_call: TRBV5-1; cdr3_nt: TGCGCCAGCAGCTTGGTCCAGTTGAACACTGAAGCTTTCTTT; cdr3_aa: CASSLVQLNTEAFF
j_call: TRBJ1-1; d_call: .; clone_size: .; v_call: TRBV5-4; cdr3_nt: TGTGCCAGCAGCCCACCCCAAGGTGGAACTGAAGCTTTCTTT; cdr3_aa: CASSPPQGGTEAFF
j_call: TRBJ1-2; d_call: TRBD1; clone_size: .; v_call: TRBV28; cdr3_nt: TGTGCCAGCACGGGGGATGGGGGACAGGGGACCTATGGCTACACCTTC; cdr3_aa: CASTGDGGQGTYGYTF
j_call: TRBJ2-1; d_call: .; clone_size: .; v_call: TRBV27; cdr3_nt: TGTGCCAATGAGGACAGCGTCAATGAGCAGTTCTTC; cdr3_aa: CANEDSVNEQFF
j_call: TRBJ1-6; d_call: .; clone_size: .; v_call: TRBV28; cdr3_nt: TGTGCCAGCAGTTTTGATTGGGGCGAGTTGGGTCATTCACCCCTCCACTTT; cdr3_aa: CASSFDWGELGHSPLHF
j_call: TRBJ1-2; d_call: TRBD1; clone_size: .; v_call: TRBV5-4; cdr3_nt: TGTGCCAGCAGCTTGGATCAGGGGGCGCATGGCTATGGCTACACCTTC; cdr3_aa: CASSLDQGAHGYGYTF
j_call: TRBJ1-1; d_call: .; clone_size: .; v_call: TRBV21-1; cdr3_nt: TGTGCCAGCAGCAGCATCCAGTGGAGGGGCCCAATGAACACTGAAGCTTTCTTT; cdr3_aa: CASSSIQWRGPMNTEAFF